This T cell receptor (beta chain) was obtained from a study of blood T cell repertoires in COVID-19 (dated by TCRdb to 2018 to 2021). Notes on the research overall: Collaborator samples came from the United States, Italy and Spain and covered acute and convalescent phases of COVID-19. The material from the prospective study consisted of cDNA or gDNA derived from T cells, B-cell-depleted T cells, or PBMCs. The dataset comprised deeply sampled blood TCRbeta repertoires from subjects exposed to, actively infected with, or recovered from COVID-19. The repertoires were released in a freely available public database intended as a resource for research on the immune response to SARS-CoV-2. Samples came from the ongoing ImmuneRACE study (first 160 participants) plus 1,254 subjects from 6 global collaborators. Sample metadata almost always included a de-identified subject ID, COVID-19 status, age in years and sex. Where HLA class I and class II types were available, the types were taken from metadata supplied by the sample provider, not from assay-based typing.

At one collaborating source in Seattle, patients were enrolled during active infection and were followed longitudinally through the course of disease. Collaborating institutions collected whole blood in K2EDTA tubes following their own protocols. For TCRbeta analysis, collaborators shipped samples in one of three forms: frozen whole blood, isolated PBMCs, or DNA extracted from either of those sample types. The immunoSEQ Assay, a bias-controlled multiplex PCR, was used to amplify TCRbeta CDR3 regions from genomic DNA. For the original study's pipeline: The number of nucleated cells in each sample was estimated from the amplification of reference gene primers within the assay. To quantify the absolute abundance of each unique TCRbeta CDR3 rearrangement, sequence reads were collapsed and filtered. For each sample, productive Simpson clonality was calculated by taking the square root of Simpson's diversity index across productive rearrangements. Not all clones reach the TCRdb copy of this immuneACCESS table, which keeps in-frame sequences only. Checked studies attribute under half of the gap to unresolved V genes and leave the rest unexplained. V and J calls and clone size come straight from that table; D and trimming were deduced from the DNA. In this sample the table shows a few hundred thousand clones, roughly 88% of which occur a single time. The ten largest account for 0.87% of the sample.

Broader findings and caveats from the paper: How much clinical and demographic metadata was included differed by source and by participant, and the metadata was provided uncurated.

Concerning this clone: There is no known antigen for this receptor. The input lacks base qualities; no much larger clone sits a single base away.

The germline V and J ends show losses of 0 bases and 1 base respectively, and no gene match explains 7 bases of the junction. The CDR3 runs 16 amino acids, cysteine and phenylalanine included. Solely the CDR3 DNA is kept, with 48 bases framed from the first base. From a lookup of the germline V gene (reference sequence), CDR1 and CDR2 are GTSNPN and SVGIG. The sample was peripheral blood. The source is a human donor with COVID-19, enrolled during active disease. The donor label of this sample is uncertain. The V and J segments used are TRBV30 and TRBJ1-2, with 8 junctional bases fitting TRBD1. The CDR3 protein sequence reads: CAWSVPRTGNNYGYTF. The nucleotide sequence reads TGTGCCTGGAGTGTACCCAGGACAGGGAATAACTATGGCTACACCTTC.